This entry concerns a single TCR beta chain. No antigen is known for it. The record originates from a study of cytotoxic CD8 clonotypes in ibrutinib-treated CLL. At the level of the study: Response sampling took place at median 12 months of treatment, range 6 to 36.

The protocol was immunoSEQ multiplex PCR, while the TCRdb copy is restricted to in-frame clones and leaves out a portion. The table includes approximately 100,000 clones, approximately 78% detected once. CDR1 SGHTA and CDR2 FQGNSA come from the germline V gene. This CDR3 has 13 amino acids. V was clipped by 2 bases and J by 8 bases, with 12 bases between them. Study-level findings and limits: Clonality was higher at ibrutinib response and returned toward baseline at progression.

The chain joins TRBV7-2 to TRBJ1-1; tentative D call: TRBD1 (5 bases). The sequence was collected from a human donor with chronic lymphocytic leukemia. The specimen was PBMCs, collected after 12 months of ibrutinib treatment. CDR3 region: CASSLWSEGEAFF. In DNA form, the CDR3 reads TGTGCCAGCAGCTTATGGTCCGAGGGGGAAGCTTTCTTT.